One and the same sample provided the 30 T cell receptor beta chains below, sequenced in a study of blood T cells in healthy people across ages. PCR was performed a second time for about 7 to 12 cycles using a sample-barcoded 5' primer and a J-beta primer mix. MiXCR, applied by TCRdb to the 5' RACE reads, yields one record per CDR3 protein. The sample shows hundreds of thousands of distinct CDR3 sequences, around a fifth of them seen only once. The material sequenced was blood. The receptors come from a man between 65 and 85 years old in good health.

About this clonotype: A junction end diverges from the germline sequence, so it may reflect a read error. CDR3: CASSLQTNGKLFF. The CDR3 nucleotides are TGTGCCAGCAGCTTGCAGACTAATGGAAAACTGTTTTTT. This rearrangement joins TRBV7-9 to TRBJ1-4; no reliable D call. Germline lookup yields CDR1 SEHNR and CDR2 FQNEAQ (reference sequence). The CDR3 contains 13 residues.

This clonotype turned up a few times. The chain couples TRBV11-2 to TRBJ2-5, with 8 bases that match TRBD2. Germline V gene data show CDR1 as SGHAT and CDR2 as FQNNGV. V shed 4 bases, J shed 1 base, and the junction held 5 bases outside the gene matches. The CDR3 covers 15 residues. In nucleotides, the CDR3 is TGTGCCAGCAGCTGGAGGACTAGCAGCCAAGAGACCCAGTACTTC. It specifies CASSWRTSSQETQYF.

This sequence joins TRBV25-1 and TRBJ2-7, with 10 nucleotides matching TRBD1. CDR1 MGHDK and CDR2 SYGVNS come from the germline V gene. With 1 base clipped from V and 4 bases from J, the junction kept 7 bases outside the gene matches. The CDR3 length is 16 residues. This CDR3 is CASSESLTGGSYEQYF. Written as DNA, the CDR3 is TGTGCCAGCAGTGAATCCCTGACAGGGGGCTCATACGAGCAGTACTTC.

There are a few counts of this clonotype. The V call is TRBV28, the J call TRBJ1-4; D ambiguous. Germline V gene sequence: CDR1 MDHEN, CDR2 SYDVKM. CDR3 length: 15 residues. With 3 bases removed from V and 8 bases from J, the gap between germline ends came to 16 bases. The CDR3 sequence is CASSFLAGVVEKLFF. The CDR3 DNA sequence: TGTGCCAGCAGTTTCCTTGCCGGGGTAGTAGAAAAACTGTTTTTT.

Only a few counts were recorded for this clonotype. This CDR3 reads CAGRNTEAFF. DNA for the CDR3: TGCGCCGGGCGGAACACTGAAGCTTTCTTT. The rearrangement joins TRBV29-1 to TRBJ1-1; D not resolved. The CDR3 extends over 10 amino acids. Germline CDR1 and CDR2: SQVTM and ANQGSEA.

This clonotype was recorded once. Written as DNA, the CDR3 is TGTGCCAGCAGCTTAGGGGCTAGCGGGAGTGGGCAAGAGACCCAGTACTTC. As protein: CASSLGASGSGQETQYF. The chain carries TRBV7-3 and TRBJ2-5; TRBD2 matches 10 bases. The germline V gene encodes CDR1 SGHTA and CDR2 FQGTGA. This CDR3 region has 17 residues. With 2 bases clipped from V and 2 bases from J, the junction kept 8 bases outside the gene matches.

At least ten counts were recorded for this clonotype. The chain couples TRBV7-9 to TRBJ1-4, with D tentatively TRBD1 (6 bases). The CDR3 has 15 amino acids. The V end lost 4 bases, the J end lost 8 bases, and 17 bases lay between the germline ends. CDR1 and CDR2 (germline): SEHNR, FQNEAQ (reference sequence). The CDR3 DNA is TGTGCCAGCAGCTCCCAGACAGGCCCTGGCGAAAAACTGTTTTTT. Residues: CASSSQTGPGEKLFF.

A few counts support this clonotype. This chain joins TRBV12-3 or TRBV12-4 and TRBJ2-5; 8 nucleotides match TRBD1. This CDR3 region has 15 residues. The junction had 4 bases not matched to a gene; V was cut back by 4 bases and J by 0 bases. The CDR3 DNA sequence: TGTGCCAGCAGTTACCGGGACAGGTACCAAGAGACCCAGTACTTC. It codes for CASSYRDRYQETQYF.

The chain employs TRBV15 and TRBJ2-3, with TRBD2 matching 14 bases. Per germline, CDR1 LNHNV and CDR2 YYDKDF (reference sequence). Trimming removed 0 bases from V and 6 bases from J; junction bases left unmatched: 8. The CDR3 consists of 18 residues. CDR3 sequence (DNA): TGTGCCACCAGCAGAGATGGGACTAGCGGGAGAAGGGCGGATACGCAGTATTTT. Protein product: CATSRDGTSGRRADTQYF.

The chain uses TRBV5-1 and TRBJ2-1, with TRBD2 matching 7 bases. CDR1 is SGHRS, CDR2 YFSETQ, per germline. The junction had 8 bases not matched to a gene; V was cut back by 3 bases and J by 14 bases. The length of the CDR3 is 12 residues. The CDR3 here is CASSYWEGAKFF. Written as DNA, the CDR3 is TGCGCCAGCAGCTACTGGGAGGGTGCGAAGTTCTTC.

This clonotype was observed a few times. V gene TRBV12-3 or TRBV12-4 combines with J gene TRBJ1-3; D is unclear. This CDR3 is built from 13 residues. The V gene lost 5 bases and the J gene lost 10 bases, with 15 bases spanning the gap. CDR3 coding DNA: TGTGCCAGCAGTCAGGACCCGGGTTGGACCATATATTTT. This translates into CASSQDPGWTIYF.

The V call is TRBV28, the J call TRBJ2-7, with TRBD1 matching 7 bases. CDR1 is MDHEN, CDR2 SYDVKM, per germline. This CDR3 spans 15 amino acids. Trimming removed 5 bases from V and 4 bases from J; junction bases left unmatched: 11. The chain's CDR3 is CASSPGTAPRYEQYF. CDR3 in DNA: TGTGCCAGCAGTCCAGGGACAGCCCCCCGTTACGAGCAGTACTTC.

The chain carries TRBV4-1 and TRBJ1-1; D might be TRBD1 (5 bases). The CDR3 runs 15 residues. The germline V and J ends were trimmed by 2 bases and 1 base, with 11 bases remaining between them. CDR1 is MGHRA, CDR2 YSYEKL, per germline. The CDR3 loop reads CASSQTRGANTEAFF. The CDR3 nucleotides are TGCGCCAGCAGCCAAACCCGGGGCGCGAACACTGAAGCTTTCTTT.

V and J are TRBV20-1 and TRBJ2-1; D might be TRBD2 (5 bases). The germline V gene encodes CDR1 DFQATT and CDR2 SNEGSKA (reference sequence). V lost 6 bases to trimming and J lost 4 bases, with 22 bases between them. This CDR3 is built from 16 residues. In DNA, the CDR3 is TGCAGTGCAATAGGTCTGGAAACTAGACTATACAATGAGCAGTTCTTC. As protein: CSAIGLETRLYNEQFF.

The chain couples TRBV3-1 to TRBJ2-5; 10 positions agree with TRBD2. The closer fit of TRBJ2-7 to the DNA end suggests the J call may be wrong. The CDR3 is made up of 15 amino acids. Germline V gene lookup returns CDR1 LGHDT and CDR2 YNNKEL (reference sequence). CDR3 sequence (DNA): TGTGCCAGCAGCCAAGGACTAGCGGGTCTTTCCGAGCAGTACTTC. Its protein product is CASSQGLAGLSEQYF.

The chain joins TRBV3-1 to TRBJ2-7, with D perhaps matching TRBD2 (6 bases). CDR1 and CDR2 (germline): LGHDT, YNNKEL (reference sequence). CDR3 size: 15 residues. V lost 0 bases and J 7 bases, leaving 16 bases between the germline ends. The CDR3 here is CASSQDRGLLREQYF. The CDR3 nucleotides are TGTGCCAGCAGCCAAGATAGGGGACTCCTGCGAGAGCAGTACTTC.

The rearrangement uses TRBV18 and TRBJ1-1; a possible D gene is TRBD1 (5 bases). CDR1 and CDR2 from the germline V gene are KGHSH and LQKENI. The germline V and J ends were trimmed by 3 bases and 5 bases, with 16 bases remaining between them. This CDR3 contains 15 residues. This chain's CDR3 is CASSPFGRGGTEAFF. CDR3 sequence (DNA): TGTGCCAGCTCACCCTTCGGTAGGGGTGGGACTGAAGCTTTCTTT.

This clonotype was observed a handful of times. CDR3 region: CASSYDNTGRASPLHF. The CDR3 bases are TGTGCCAGCAGTTACGATAATACAGGCAGAGCTTCACCCCTCCACTTT. The V call is TRBV6-5, the J call TRBJ1-6; D may be TRBD1 (5 bases). Germline CDR1 MNHEY, CDR2 SVGAGI. V was pared by 2 bases and J by 9 bases, with 17 bases between. CDR3 length equals 16 residues.

This clonotype has only a few counts. This chain joins TRBV20-1 and TRBJ2-3; D possibly corresponds to TRBD1 (6 bases). Trimming removed 6 bases at V and 1 base at J, with 11 bases between. In germline, CDR1 is DFQATT, CDR2 SNEGSKA (reference sequence). CDR3 length: 13 residues. The CDR3 bases are TGCAGTGCAAACAGGGTCCGCACAGATACGCAGTATTTT. It yields the protein CSANRVRTDTQYF.

This clonotype turned up a few times. The rearrangement joins TRBV12-3 or TRBV12-4 to TRBJ1-2, with a possible D match to TRBD1 (5 bases). The CDR3 covers 13 residues. Trimming removed 5 bases at V and 4 bases at J, with 11 bases between. The CDR3 protein is CASSGGVAYGYTF. The CDR3 DNA is TGTGCCAGCAGTGGGGGTGTAGCCTATGGCTACACCTTC.

This clonotype has more than one count but fewer than ten. CDR3 DNA: TGTGCCAGCAGCTTAATTTCGCGGGGCGACGAGCAGTACTTC. It is translated as CASSLISRGDEQYF. The chain is built from TRBV7-9 and TRBJ2-1, with TRBD2 as a possible D gene (6 bases). The J call is doubtful: the DNA matches TRBJ2-7 better. The germline V gene encodes CDR1 SEHNR and CDR2 FQNEAQ (reference sequence). The CDR3 loop spans 14 amino acids.

This clonotype was detected many times. This sequence joins TRBV6-5 and TRBJ1-1; D is possibly TRBD1 (6 bases). This CDR3 has 14 amino acids. Germline V gene sequence: CDR1 MNHEY, CDR2 SVGAGI. V was shortened by 2 bases and J by 1 base, with 8 bases between the two germline ends. CDR3 coding DNA: TGTGCCAGCAGTTACGGGACAAAGAACACTGAAGCTTTCTTT. Its translation is CASSYGTKNTEAFF.

This chain links TRBV6-1 with TRBJ2-1, with a tentative D call TRBD1 (6 bases). The germline gives CDR1 MNHNS, CDR2 SASEGT. CDR3 length: 14 amino acids. Trimming took off 8 bases at V and 4 bases at J, with 15 bases between the two ends. In nucleotides, the CDR3 is TGTGCCAGCGACAAGGGGGAGATGTACAATGAGCAGTTCTTC. It translates to CASDKGEMYNEQFF.

There are a few counts of this clonotype. The chain links TRBV9 to TRBJ2-7; 9 bases match TRBD2. There are 14 residues in the CDR3. Looked up from germline, CDR1 is SGDLS and CDR2 is YYNGEE. V trimming: 0 bases; J trimming: 5 bases; junction bases outside the gene matches: 3. The CDR3 region is CASSVGLAGNEQYF. The CDR3 nucleotides are TGTGCCAGCAGCGTAGGCCTAGCGGGAAACGAGCAGTACTTC.

This rearrangement joins TRBV4-3 to TRBJ1-2; D unresolved. The germline V gene encodes CDR1 LGHNA and CDR2 YSLEER. This CDR3 is built from 15 residues. The germline V and J ends were trimmed by 0 bases and 3 bases, with 11 bases remaining between them. CDR3: CASSQDWRDDYGYTF. CDR3 coding DNA: TGCGCCAGCAGCCAAGATTGGCGGGATGACTATGGCTACACCTTC.

The sample holds many counts of this clonotype. The V call is TRBV29-1, the J call TRBJ1-1, with D unclear. The CDR3 sequence is 12 residues long. CDR1 and CDR2 from the germline V gene are SQVTM and ANQGSEA. Trimming stripped 7 bases from V and 0 bases from J, with 9 bases between. The CDR3 nucleotides are TGCAGCGCGCAAAACATGAACACTGAAGCTTTCTTT. Protein product: CSAQNMNTEAFF.

This clonotype was observed a few times. J is TRBJ2-5 and V is TRBV4-3; D gene ambiguous. The germline V and J ends were trimmed by 0 bases and 1 base, with 9 bases remaining between them. Germline CDR1 LGHNA, CDR2 YSLEER. CDR3 length: 15 amino acids. The CDR3 DNA sequence: TGCGCCAGCAGCCAAGAGATGACTCTCCAAGAGACCCAGTACTTC. This codes for CASSQEMTLQETQYF.

This chain uses TRBV2 with TRBJ2-2, with D perhaps given as TRBD1 or TRBD2 (5 bases each). The CDR3 consists of 15 residues. Deletions cut 5 bases from V and 7 bases from J, with 17 bases between. Germline-derived CDR1 and CDR2 are SNHLY and FYNNEI. The CDR3: CASSSEDTRGGELFF. The CDR3 coding sequence is TGTGCCAGCAGTTCCGAGGACACACGGGGCGGGGAGCTGTTTTTT.

V and J are TRBV18 and TRBJ2-2, with D perhaps TRBD1 (5 bases). The CDR3 totals 15 residues. Germline-derived CDR1 and CDR2 are KGHSH and LQKENI. Trimming stripped 0 bases from V and 6 bases from J, with 11 bases between. DNA of the CDR3: TGTGCCAGCTCACCACCGGGCAGGGATTCCGGGGAGCTGTTTTTT. It codes for CASSPPGRDSGELFF.

This clonotype was observed a handful of times. In nucleotides, the CDR3 is TGTGCCACCAGCAGAGGAGTAGCTCCGAACGAGCAGTACTTC. This sequence encodes CATSRGVAPNEQYF. The chain has TRBV15 and TRBJ2-7; D gene uncertain. Trimming stripped 1 base from V and 5 bases from J, with 12 bases between. Germline assignment: CDR1 LNHNV and CDR2 YYDKDF (reference sequence). This CDR3 is built from 14 residues.